Each of the 19 T cell receptor beta chains below was sequenced from the same sample in a study of T cells in Graves' hyperthyroidism and ophthalmopathy. Template material for amplifying TCR beta CDR3 regions consisted of RNA transcripts. HTBI primers were employed in a first-round RT-PCR of the TCR CDR3. TCRdb re-analysed the multiplex PCR reads in MiXCR, keeping a single row per CDR3 protein. The sample yields fewer than 650,000 distinct CDR3 sequences, 14% seen once. Source material: blood. All receptors come from a woman aged 40 to 55 with Graves' hyperthyroidism.

This clonotype has at least ten counts. The chain is built from TRBV28 and TRBJ2-5; D unresolved. Deletions cut 2 bases from V and 2 bases from J, with 12 bases between. The CDR3 sequence is 15 residues long. The germline V gene encodes CDR1 MDHEN and CDR2 SYDVKM. The CDR3 spells CASSLRTVLQETQYF. The CDR3 region has the DNA TGTGCCAGCAGTTTACGGACGGTATTGCAAGAGACCCAGTACTTC.

The genes are TRBV29-1 and TRBJ2-7; 8 nucleotides match TRBD2. Germline assignment: CDR1 SQVTM and CDR2 ANQGSEA. The CDR3 runs to 13 residues. The junction had 10 bases not matched to a gene; V was cut back by 6 bases and J by 6 bases. The CDR3: CSVMVAGHCEQYF. CDR3 nucleotide sequence: TGCAGCGTAATGGTAGCGGGGCACTGCGAGCAGTACTTC.

This clonotype has a count of ten or more. The chain recombines TRBV20-1 with TRBJ2-2; D is possibly TRBD2 (5 bases). V was pared by 6 bases and J by 0 bases, with 17 bases between. Per germline, CDR1 DFQATT and CDR2 SNEGSKA (reference sequence). There are 16 residues in the CDR3. The CDR3 is CSAKGGLSANTGELFF. The CDR3 DNA reads as TGCAGTGCCAAGGGCGGGCTCAGCGCGAACACCGGGGAGCTGTTTTTT.

The chain is built from TRBV9 and TRBJ2-1; possibly TRBD2 for D (6 bases). The CDR3 loop spans 13 amino acids. Per the germline V gene, CDR1 is SGDLS and CDR2 is YYNGEE. V was trimmed by 7 bases and J by 0 bases, leaving 8 bases between them. This CDR3 reads CASASVSYNEQFF. DNA for the CDR3: TGTGCCAGCGCTAGCGTCTCCTACAATGAGCAGTTCTTC.

This clonotype was counted between two and nine times. V usage is TRBV19 and J usage is TRBJ1-2; 7 bases fit TRBD1. Germline CDR1 LNHDA, CDR2 SQIVND (reference sequence). V trimming: 9 bases; J trimming: 2 bases; junction bases outside the gene matches: 15. This CDR3 spans 16 amino acids. CDR3 coding DNA: TGTGCCAGCTCGAGGTGGACTACAGGGGACAACTATGGCTACACCTTC. Amino acid sequence: CASSRWTTGDNYGYTF. The full variable domain, completed using reference TRBV19 and TRBJ1-2, is DGGITQSPKYLFRKEGQNVTLSCEQNLNHDAMYWYRQDPGQGLRLIYYSQIVNDFQKGDIAEGYSVSREKKESFPLTVTSAQKNPTAFYLCASSRWTTGDNYGYTFGSGTRLTVV.

The chain employs TRBV28 and TRBJ2-7; possibly TRBD1 or TRBD2 for D (5 bases each). Germline-derived CDR1 and CDR2 are MDHEN and SYDVKM. The CDR3 runs to 14 residues. The ends were cut back, 5 bases at V and 0 bases at J, with 11 bases in the middle. The CDR3 DNA reads as TGTGCCAGCAGTCGGGACCAGAGCTCCTACGAGCAGTACTTC. Amino acid sequence: CASSRDQSSYEQYF.

The genes are TRBV5-1 and TRBJ1-4; the D is unclear. CDR1 is SGHRS and CDR2 is YFSETQ in the germline V gene. The CDR3 extends over 13 amino acids. Trimming took off 3 bases at V and 4 bases at J, with 7 bases between the two ends. The CDR3 sequence is CASSYGVNEKLFF. The CDR3 region has the DNA TGCGCCAGCAGCTACGGGGTTAATGAAAAACTGTTTTTT.

V gene TRBV5-1 combines with J gene TRBJ2-7; TRBD2 is a possible D gene (7 bases). CDR1 and CDR2 (germline): SGHRS, YFSETQ. Trimming took off 1 base at V and 2 bases at J, with 19 bases between the two ends. This CDR3 has 17 residues. The chain's CDR3 is CASSLRGRAVGAYEQYF. The CDR3, as DNA: TGCGCCAGCAGCTTGAGGGGGAGGGCCGTTGGGGCCTACGAGCAGTACTTC.

In this sample, this clonotype turned up a few times. The chain carries TRBV12-3 or TRBV12-4 and TRBJ1-4; D is unresolved. The CDR3 extends over 14 amino acids. V was trimmed by 1 base and J by 8 bases, leaving 11 bases between them. CDR3 sequence (DNA): TGTGCCAGCAGTTTAGACAGCCGGCAGGAAAAACTGTTTTTT. Its translation: CASSLDSRQEKLFF.

At least ten counts were recorded for this clonotype. The rearrangement links TRBV6-5 to TRBJ1-1; TRBD1 is a possible D gene (5 bases). Germline CDR1 and CDR2: MNHEY and SVGAGI. CDR3 length equals 16 residues. Trimming stripped 1 base from V and 0 bases from J, with 12 bases between. CDR3 residues: CASSYWDGLMNTEAFF. The CDR3 nucleotides are TGTGCCAGCAGTTACTGGGACGGCCTCATGAACACTGAAGCTTTCTTT.

The V gene is TRBV6-5, the J gene TRBJ1-2; TRBD1 agrees at 8 bases. The CDR3 spans 13 residues. CDR1 and CDR2 (germline): MNHEY, SVGAGI. J lost 5 bases, V lost 4 bases, and 3 bases had no gene match. CDR3 coding DNA: TGTGCCAGCAGTTGGGACAGGACTTATGGCTACACCTTC. Translated, it gives CASSWDRTYGYTF.

This clonotype was counted a few times. The rearrangement joins TRBV19 to TRBJ2-5, with D unresolved. This CDR3 region has 14 residues. Germline V CDR1 and CDR2: LNHDA, SQIVND (reference sequence). V was shortened by 7 bases and J by 3 bases, with 15 bases between the two germline ends. This CDR3 is CASKRVHHEETQYF. CDR3 nucleotides: TGTGCCAGTAAACGAGTACACCACGAAGAGACCCAGTACTTC.

This clonotype has ten or more counts. The chain uses TRBV9 and TRBJ2-1; tentatively, D is TRBD1 or TRBD2 (6 bases each). The CDR3 consists of 16 residues. Germline CDR1 is SGDLS and CDR2 is YYNGEE. V lost 0 bases, J lost 7 bases, and 17 bases lay in between. The CDR3 loop reads CASSVAHGQGRNEQFF. The DNA for the CDR3 is TGTGCCAGCAGCGTAGCCCACGGGCAGGGGAGGAATGAGCAGTTCTTC.

The chain links TRBV7-8 to TRBJ2-2, with D tentatively TRBD2 (6 bases). The CDR3 extends over 16 amino acids. With 7 bases removed from V and 8 bases from J, the gap between germline ends came to 23 bases. Germline loops: CDR1 SGHVS, CDR2 FQNEAQ. In DNA form, the CDR3 reads TGTGCCAGCATCCCGAGCCGGGACTTAAAGAAGGGGGAGCTGTTTTTT. It codes for CASIPSRDLKKGELFF.

This clonotype has only a few counts. The chain carries TRBV10-3 and TRBJ2-5, with D maybe TRBD1 (6 bases). The V end lost 4 bases, the J end lost 5 bases, and 17 bases lay between the germline ends. Germline V CDR1 and CDR2: ENHRY, SYGVKD. The CDR3 totals 15 residues. CDR3 region: CAISAQSTGTETQYF. The CDR3 DNA sequence: TGTGCCATCAGTGCCCAGAGTACAGGGACGGAGACCCAGTACTTC.

At least ten counts were recorded for this clonotype. V gene TRBV2 combines with J gene TRBJ1-2, with a weak D call TRBD1 (5 bases). CDR3 length: 12 amino acids. CDR1 is SNHLY and CDR2 is FYNNEI in the germline V gene. V was clipped by 9 bases and J by 8 bases, with 16 bases between them. CDR3 DNA: TGTGCCAGTACGGGGGACGGATTCGGCTACACCTTC. It is translated as CASTGDGFGYTF.

The sample holds a few counts of this clonotype. The chain recombines TRBV20-1 with TRBJ2-1; the D is unclear. The V end lost 2 bases, the J end lost 6 bases, and 8 bases lay between the germline ends. Germline V gene data show CDR1 as DFQATT and CDR2 as SNEGSKA (reference sequence). The CDR3 is 12 residues long. The CDR3 protein is CSARFYGNEQFF. The CDR3 DNA reads as TGCAGTGCTAGATTTTATGGCAATGAGCAGTTCTTC.

This clonotype showed up many times. The CDR3 reads CASSYIQETQYF. Written as DNA, the CDR3 is TGTGCCAGCAGCTACATACAGGAGACCCAGTACTTC. The chain joins TRBV7-8 to TRBJ2-5; D gene uncertain. The CDR3 extends over 12 amino acids. CDR1 SGHVS and CDR2 FQNEAQ come from the germline V gene. Trimming left V 4 bases short and J 5 bases short, with 8 bases between.

The chain links TRBV14 to TRBJ2-7, with a possible D match to TRBD1 (6 bases). Between the trimmed V and J ends, which lost 1 base and 3 bases, there was a span of 13 bases. CDR3 length equals 15 residues. CDR1 SGHDN and CDR2 FVKESK come from the germline V gene. CDR3 nucleotide sequence: TGTGCCAGCAGCCAAGTGGCAGGGGATGGCTACGAGCAGTACTTC. As protein: CASSQVAGDGYEQYF.